This T cell receptor (beta chain) was obtained from a study of blood T cell repertoires in COVID-19. TCRdb keeps only in-frame clones here, not all; method: immunoSEQ multiplex PCR. The sample holds over 80,000 clones; over 75% are singletons and the top ten take roughly 3%. The CDR3 loop spans 16 amino acids. Trimming cost V 4 bases and J 0 bases, with 14 bases left between them. The germline V gene has CDR1 SGHRS and CDR2 YFSETQ. The chain joins TRBV5-1 to TRBJ1-3; D perhaps matches TRBD1 (6 bases). The sequencing sample was made of peripheral blood. The sequence derives from a woman of 80 years or more with acute or convalescent COVID-19. The CDR3 DNA sequence: TGCGCCAGCAGCCCAGACAGGCCTCTCTCTGGAAACACCATATATTTT. The encoded protein is CASSPDRPLSGNTIYF.